This paragraph reports one T cell receptor (beta chain). Its antigen is unidentified. The data derive from a study of cytomegalovirus exposure and HLA in healthy donors. Unrecorded immune exposure was likely among donors, who were nominally healthy when sampled. The germline gives CDR1 SGHRS, CDR2 YFSETQ. The V and J ends lost 2 bases and 1 base, in that order; junction bases with no gene match: 0. This CDR3 has 14 residues. Primers: 60 Vbeta forward and 13 Jbeta reverse. Clones were sequenced by immunoSEQ multiplex PCR, and TCRdb holds only the in-frame ones, with some missing. This sample has some 200,000 clones, with more than 75% found just once. General study results and limits: In vitro, a few CMV-associated chains proved specific for CMV antigens.

The receptor was derived from a woman in her 50s in good health and CMV-seropositive. V gene TRBV5-1 combines with J gene TRBJ2-3; 8 bases align to TRBD2. Sample: PBMCs. The CDR3 nucleotides read TGCGCCAGCAGCTTTAGCGGGGGCACAGATACGCAGTATTTT. This gives the protein CASSFSGGTDTQYF.